Detailed here is one T cell receptor beta chain. What it recognizes is unknown. The naive CD8 population came from CD45RO-negative cells selected for CCR7, without terminally differentiated effector memory CD45RA+ cells. The study drew all its donors from Caucasian adults living in Nashville, Tennessee. These data are taken from a study of shared clonotypes between healthy human individuals. The study, taken as a whole, reports: The researchers took only blood, and tissue repertoires probably look different. Memory subsets had estimated richness that was generally smaller than that of naive subsets.

V lost 4 bases and J 1 base, leaving 13 bases between the germline ends. CDR3 length equals 16 residues. Germline V lookup: CDR1 LGHNT, CDR2 FRNRAP. In the sorted-subset replicate PCRs, about 200 ng DNA, tens of thousands of T cell genomes, was used. The repertoire was sequenced with immunoSEQ multiplex PCR; TCRdb's copy has only in-frame clones and lacks some. The sample holds roughly 770,000 clones; around 96% are singletons and the top ten take less than 0.25%. The sample was naive CD8+ T cells sorted from blood. The receptor comes from a man aged 30-40 years in good health. The rearrangement links TRBV12-5 to TRBJ2-2, with D possibly being TRBD1 (5 bases). CDR3 DNA sequence: TGTGCTAGTGGTTCCTGGACAACTTTGAACACCGGGGAGCTGTTTTTT. It translates to CASGSWTTLNTGELFF.